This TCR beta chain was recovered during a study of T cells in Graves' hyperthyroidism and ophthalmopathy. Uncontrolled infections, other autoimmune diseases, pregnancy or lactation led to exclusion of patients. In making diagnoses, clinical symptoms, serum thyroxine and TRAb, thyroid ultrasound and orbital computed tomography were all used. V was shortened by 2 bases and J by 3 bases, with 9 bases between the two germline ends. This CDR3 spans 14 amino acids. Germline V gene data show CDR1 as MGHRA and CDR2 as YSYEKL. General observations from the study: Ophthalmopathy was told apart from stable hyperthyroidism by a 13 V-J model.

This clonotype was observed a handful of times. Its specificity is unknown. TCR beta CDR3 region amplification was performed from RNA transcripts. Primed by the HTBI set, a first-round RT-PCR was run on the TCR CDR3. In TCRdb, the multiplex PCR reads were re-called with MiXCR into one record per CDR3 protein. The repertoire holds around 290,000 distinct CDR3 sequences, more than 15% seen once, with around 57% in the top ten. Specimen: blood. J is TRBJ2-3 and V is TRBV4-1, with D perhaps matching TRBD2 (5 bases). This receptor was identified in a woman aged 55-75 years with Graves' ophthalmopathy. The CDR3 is CASSQTGGTDTQYF. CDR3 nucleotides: TGCGCCAGCAGCCAAACCGGAGGAACAGATACGCAGTATTTT.